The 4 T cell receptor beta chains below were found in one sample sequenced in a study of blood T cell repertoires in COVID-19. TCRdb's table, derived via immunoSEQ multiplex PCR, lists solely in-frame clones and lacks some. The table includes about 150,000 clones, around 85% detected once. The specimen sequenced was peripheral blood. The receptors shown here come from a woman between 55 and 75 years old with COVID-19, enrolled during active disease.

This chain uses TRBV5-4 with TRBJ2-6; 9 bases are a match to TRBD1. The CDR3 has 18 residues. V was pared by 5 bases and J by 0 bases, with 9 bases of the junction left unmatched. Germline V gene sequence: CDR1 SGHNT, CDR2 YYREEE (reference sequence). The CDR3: CASSLTGTGSSGANVLTF. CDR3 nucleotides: TGTGCCAGCAGTTTAACCGGGACAGGGAGCTCTGGGGCCAACGTCCTGACTTTC.

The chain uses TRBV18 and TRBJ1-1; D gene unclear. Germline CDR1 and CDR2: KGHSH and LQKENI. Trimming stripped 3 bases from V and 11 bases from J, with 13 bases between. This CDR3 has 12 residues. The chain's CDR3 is CASSPSLERAFF. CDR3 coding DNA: TGTGCCAGCTCACCCAGCCTAGAGCGGGCTTTCTTT.

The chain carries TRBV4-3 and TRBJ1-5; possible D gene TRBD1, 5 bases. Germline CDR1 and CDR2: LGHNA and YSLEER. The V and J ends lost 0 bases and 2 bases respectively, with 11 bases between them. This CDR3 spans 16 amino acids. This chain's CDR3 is CASSQEVQGRNQPQHF. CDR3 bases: TGCGCCAGCAGCCAAGAGGTCCAGGGCCGCAATCAGCCCCAGCATTTT.

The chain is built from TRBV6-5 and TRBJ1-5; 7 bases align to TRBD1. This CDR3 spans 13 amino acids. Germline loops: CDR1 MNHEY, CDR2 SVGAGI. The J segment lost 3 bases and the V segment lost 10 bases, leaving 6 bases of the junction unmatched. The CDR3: CAINRGINQPQHF. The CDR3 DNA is TGTGCCATAAACAGGGGTATCAATCAGCCCCAGCATTTT.